The 7 T cell receptor beta chains below all came from one sample that was sequenced in a study of early T cells in non-severe SARS-CoV-2 infection. TCRdb reprocessed the 5' RACE reads with MiXCR, giving one entry per CDR3 protein. The data show over 95,000 distinct CDR3 sequences, 16% seen once. Sequencing was carried out using whole blood. Every receptor here comes from an adult who was a healthcare worker with PCR-confirmed SARS-CoV-2 infection or an uninfected control (not recorded which).

This clonotype has more than one count but fewer than ten. The rearrangement uses TRBV20-1 and TRBJ2-3; 15 nucleotides align to TRBD2. CDR1 and CDR2 (germline): DFQATT, SNEGSKA (reference sequence). CDR3 length: 18 amino acids. Unmatched junction bases numbered 9, after V lost 0 bases and J lost 5 bases. The CDR3 region has the DNA TGCAGTGCTAGAGATCTTGGAGGACTAGCGGGGGGGCTAGATACGCAGTATTTT. This sequence encodes CSARDLGGLAGGLDTQYF.

The chain is built from TRBV19 and TRBJ2-1; tentatively, D is TRBD2 (7 bases). The CDR3 extends over 17 amino acids. Trimming shortened V by 3 bases and J by 6 bases, and 21 bases separated the two germline ends. CDR1 is LNHDA and CDR2 is SQIVND in the germline V gene (reference sequence). This CDR3 reads CASSMYLAEKGGNEQFF. In DNA form, the CDR3 reads TGTGCCAGTAGTATGTATCTAGCGGAAAAGGGGGGCAATGAGCAGTTCTTC.

This CDR3 reads CASTTRANEQFF. CDR3 in DNA: TGTGCCAGCACCACGAGGGCAAATGAGCAGTTCTTC. The chain combines TRBV12-3 or TRBV12-4 with TRBJ2-1; D is possibly TRBD2 (5 bases). Trimming removed 7 bases at V and 7 bases at J, with 11 bases between. The CDR3 contains 12 residues.

By frequency in the sample, this clonotype is medium-sized. The chain recombines TRBV2 with TRBJ2-1; D possibly corresponds to TRBD1 (6 bases). CDR1 and CDR2 (germline): SNHLY, FYNNEI. Trimming cost V 7 bases and J 7 bases, with 8 bases left between them. The CDR3 is 11 residues long. CDR3 amino acids: CASNGQNEQFF. For the CDR3, the DNA is TGTGCCAGCAATGGACAGAATGAGCAGTTCTTC.

This chain links TRBV7-2 with TRBJ2-2; 8 nucleotides match TRBD2. The CDR3 runs to 16 residues. CDR1 and CDR2 from the germline V gene are SGHTA and FQGNSA. Trimming removed 4 bases from V and 3 bases from J; junction bases left unmatched: 7. DNA for the CDR3: TGTGCCAGCAGCTATTCCGGGACTAGAGACACCGGGGAGCTGTTTTTT. It translates to CASSYSGTRDTGELFF.

This clonotype was observed a few times. V gene TRBV11-2 combines with J gene TRBJ2-5; D unclear. CDR3 length equals 11 residues. Germline values: CDR1 SGHAT, CDR2 FQNNGV. V shed 3 bases and J shed 4 bases, with 3 bases lying between them. As DNA, the CDR3 is TGTGCCAGCAGCTTTCTAGAGACCCAGTACTTC. Amino acids: CASSFLETQYF.

The J gene is TRBJ2-1, the V gene TRBV27; the match to TRBD2 covers 14 bases. Germline assignment: CDR1 MNHEY and CDR2 SMNVEV (reference sequence). This CDR3 spans 18 amino acids. V lost 3 bases and J lost 2; bases outside the gene matches: 6. For the CDR3, the DNA is TGTGCCAGCAGTTTGACTAGCGGGGGGGCCATGGCCTACAATGAGCAGTTCTTC. Its protein is CASSLTSGGAMAYNEQFF.